The clone carrying this T cell receptor beta chain was counted only a few times. Its target is unknown. This CDR3 is built from 14 residues. Trimming pared 7 bases from V and 4 bases from J, leaving 16 bases between. CDR1 SNHLY and CDR2 FYNNEI come from the germline V gene. These data belong to a study of cytomegalovirus exposure and HLA in healthy donors. Primers included in the PCR were 60 Vbeta and 13 Jbeta primers. Method: immunoSEQ multiplex PCR; TCRdb's copy keeps in-frame clones and lacks some. The data show around 170,000 clones, with more than 70% seen just once and around 1.5% held by the top ten. Study-level points and caveats: Later, an analysis found that common viral pathogens appeared to be linked with several of the most significant clusters. The CMV antigen specificity of a few CMV-associated chains was confirmed through in vitro analysis. An ancestry cluster, one associated with Asian ancestry, reportedly showed fewer N-insertions than the roughly 610-donor mean in a later analysis. One variant, a missense change in DCLRE1C, was linked in a later analysis to TCR beta V- and J-gene trimming.

Sequencing used PBMCs. The chain couples TRBV2 to TRBJ1-1; unclear D gene. The receptor's source is a girl aged 10 to 17 in good health and CMV-seronegative. The CDR3 region is CASMSESFSTEAFF. The CDR3 nucleotides are TGTGCCAGCATGAGTGAATCGTTTTCCACTGAAGCTTTCTTT.